The 14 T cell receptor beta chains given below trace back to one sample, sequenced in a study of T-cell memory formation after mild COVID-19. TCRdb re-analysed the 5' RACE reads in MiXCR, keeping a single row per CDR3 protein. The table has some 410,000 distinct CDR3 sequences, about a quarter seen once; the top ten hold approximately 14%. Specimen: PBMCs or a T cell subset sorted from them (not recorded which). Receptors were obtained from an adult woman who had mild COVID-19 (a few samples of this study predate the infection). Cell type and time point are not known.

The sample holds a few counts of this clonotype. A read error may account for a junction end that differs from germline. The V call is TRBV7-9, the J call TRBJ2-3, with a tentative D call TRBD2 (6 bases). There are 17 residues in the CDR3. The V gene's germline CDR1 is SEHNR and CDR2 FQNEAQ (reference sequence). CDR3 sequence (DNA): TGTGCCAGCAGCTTAGTGGCGACTAGAGATAGCACAGATAAGCAGTATTTT. The encoded protein is CASSLVATRDSTDKQYF.

This clonotype came up a few times. This chain joins TRBV14 and TRBJ2-1; maybe TRBD1 (6 bases). Germline CDR1 SGHDN, CDR2 FVKESK. V lost 3 bases, J lost 2 bases, and 11 bases lay in between. CDR3 length equals 15 residues. DNA for the CDR3: TGTGCCAGCAGCCAGGTACAGGGAACCTACAATGAGCAGTTCTTC. Protein: CASSQVQGTYNEQFF. The variable domain in full, with the rest retrieved from reference TRBV14 and TRBJ2-1, is EAGVTQFPSHSVIEKGQTVTLRCDPISGHDNLYWYRRVMGKEIKFLLHFVKESKQDESGMPNNRFLAERTGGTYSTLKVQPAELEDSGVYFCASSQVQGTYNEQFFGPGTRLTVL.

This clonotype was seen more than once but under ten times. V is TRBV7-2 and J is TRBJ2-3; TRBD2 aligns across 11 bases. After removal of 1 base from V and 5 bases from J, the junction contained 11 bases not matched to a gene. CDR1 is SGHTA, CDR2 FQGNSA, per germline. CDR3 length equals 18 residues. The CDR3 DNA reads as TGTGCCAGCAGCTTAGACCTAATAGCGGGGGGGGACATAGATACGCAGTATTTT. This codes for CASSLDLIAGGDIDTQYF.

This clonotype was counted between two and nine times. V gene TRBV4-2 combines with J gene TRBJ2-3; D is perhaps TRBD1 or TRBD2 (6 bases each). CDR3 length: 15 amino acids. Germline V lookup: CDR1 LGHNA, CDR2 YNFKEQ. Trimming pared 1 base from V and 6 bases from J, leaving 14 bases between. This chain's CDR3 is CASSQGLGGSDTQYF. In DNA, the CDR3 is TGTGCCAGCAGCCAAGGACTCGGGGGCTCTGATACGCAGTATTTT.

V is TRBV7-9 and J is TRBJ2-5, with TRBD1 as a possible D gene (6 bases). The V and J ends lost 8 bases and 2 bases respectively, with 12 bases between them. Germline V gives CDR1 SEHNR, CDR2 FQNEAQ (reference sequence). This CDR3 has 13 amino acids. CDR3 DNA: TGTGCCAGCCGGGACATAAGACAAGAGACCCAGTACTTC. Translating it yields CASRDIRQETQYF.

In this sample, this clonotype turned up many times. V gene TRBV5-1 combines with J gene TRBJ2-3, with D unclear. Between the trimmed V and J ends, which lost 0 bases and 1 base, there was a span of 6 bases. The CDR3 totals 14 residues. CDR1 is SGHRS, CDR2 YFSETQ, per germline. CDR3: CASSLGARTDTQYF. The CDR3 nucleotides read TGCGCCAGCAGCTTGGGAGCCCGCACAGATACGCAGTATTTT.

The J gene is TRBJ1-2, the V gene TRBV30, with D unresolved. Germline V gene lookup returns CDR1 GTSNPN and CDR2 SVGIG (reference sequence). The CDR3 runs 10 residues. V was trimmed by 8 bases and J by 8 bases, leaving 12 bases between them. DNA for the CDR3: TGTGCCCTTGCTTCTGCCGGCTACACCTTC. This sequence encodes CALASAGYTF.

The genes are TRBV20-1 and TRBJ1-1; 7 nucleotides agree with TRBD1. There are 13 residues in the CDR3. V dropped 7 bases and J dropped 3; count of bases not matched to a gene: 8. Germline-derived CDR1 and CDR2 are DFQATT and SNEGSKA (reference sequence). The CDR3 DNA reads TGCAGTGGACGCAGGGGGATCTACACTGAAGCTTTCTTT. As protein: CSGRRGIYTEAFF.

The chain links TRBV24-1 to TRBJ2-7; D is unresolved. This CDR3 contains 11 residues. Germline V gene data show CDR1 as KGHDR and CDR2 as SFDVKD. V was cut by 9 bases and J by 0 bases, with 5 bases left in between. The CDR3 is CATPDSYEQYF. CDR3 sequence (DNA): TGTGCCACCCCTGACTCCTACGAGCAGTACTTC.

V and J are TRBV24-1 and TRBJ2-2; D remains ambiguous. The CDR3 runs 13 residues. Germline loops: CDR1 KGHDR, CDR2 SFDVKD. Trimming took off 4 bases at V and 9 bases at J, with 11 bases between the two ends. The CDR3 loop is CATSDPRIRELFF. CDR3 sequence (DNA): TGTGCCACCAGTGACCCCAGGATCCGGGAGCTGTTTTTT.

The rearrangement links TRBV12-5 to TRBJ2-3; D gene uncertain. CDR1 and CDR2 (germline): LGHNT, FRNRAP. V was cut by 1 base and J by 2 bases, with 10 bases left in between. The CDR3 consists of 15 residues. CDR3 in DNA: TGTGCTAGTGGTTTGGGGGGTCTGCACACAGATACGCAGTATTTT. Translation gives CASGLGGLHTDTQYF.

V usage is TRBV7-3 and J usage is TRBJ1-1; D remains unclear. Germline-derived CDR1 and CDR2 are SGHTA and FQGTGA. The CDR3 is 15 residues long. Deletions cut 5 bases from V and 2 bases from J, with 15 bases between. For the CDR3, the DNA is TGTGCCAGCAGCCCTACTATGACTCTCAACACTGAAGCTTTCTTT. Translating gives CASSPTMTLNTEAFF.

A few counts support this clonotype. The chain couples TRBV7-9 to TRBJ2-1; D is undetermined. Germline V gene sequence: CDR1 SEHNR, CDR2 FQNEAQ (reference sequence). The CDR3 covers 12 residues. V was trimmed by 4 bases and J by 8 bases, leaving 9 bases between them. CDR3 protein: CASSSKGYEQFF. The CDR3, as DNA: TGTGCCAGCAGCTCCAAGGGATATGAGCAGTTCTTC.

The V call is TRBV29-1, the J call TRBJ2-3; the match to TRBD2 covers 8 bases. The junction had 7 bases not matched to a gene; V was cut back by 3 bases and J by 5 bases. Germline CDR1 SQVTM, CDR2 ANQGSEA. The CDR3 length is 14 residues. CDR3 nucleotide sequence: TGCAGCGTTGATTCCGGGAGGGCCGTAGATACGCAGTATTTT. Its protein product is CSVDSGRAVDTQYF.